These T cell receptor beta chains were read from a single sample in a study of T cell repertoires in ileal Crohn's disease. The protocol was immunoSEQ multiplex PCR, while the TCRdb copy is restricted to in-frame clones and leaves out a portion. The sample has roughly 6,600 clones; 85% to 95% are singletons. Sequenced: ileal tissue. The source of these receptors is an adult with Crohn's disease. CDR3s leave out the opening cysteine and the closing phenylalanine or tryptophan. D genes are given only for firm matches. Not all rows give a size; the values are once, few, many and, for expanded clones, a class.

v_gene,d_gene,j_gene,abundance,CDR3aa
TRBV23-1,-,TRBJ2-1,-,ASSQSTRATYNEQF
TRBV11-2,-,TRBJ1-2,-,ASSTTDTTANYGYT
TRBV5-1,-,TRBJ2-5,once,ASSHDLQVYQETQY
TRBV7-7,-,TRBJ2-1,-,ASSRPGTYNEQF
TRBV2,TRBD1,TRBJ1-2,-,ASSGPQTRGYGYT
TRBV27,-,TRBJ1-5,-,ASSSGGNQPQH
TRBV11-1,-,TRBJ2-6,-,ASSLTSTGANVLT
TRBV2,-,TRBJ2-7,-,ASSFLNPYEQY
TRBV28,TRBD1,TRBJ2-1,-,ASSFWDRVEVDEQF
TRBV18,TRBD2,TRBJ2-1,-,ASSPSLAVYNEQF
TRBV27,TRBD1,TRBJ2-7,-,ASSDRDRGSYEQY
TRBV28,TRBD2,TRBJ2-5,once,ASRSGTSGRYQETQY
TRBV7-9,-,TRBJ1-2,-,ASSLGGILSSEGGYT
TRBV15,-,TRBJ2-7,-,ATSTRLSSYEQY
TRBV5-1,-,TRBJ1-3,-,ASSLNGFSGNTIY
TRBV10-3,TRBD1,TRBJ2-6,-,AISVKGADSGANVLT
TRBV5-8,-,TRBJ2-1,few,ASVWGWHRRLYNEQF
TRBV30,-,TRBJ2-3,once,AWSSPRVSTDTQY
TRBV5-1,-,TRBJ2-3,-,ASSSGSTDTQY
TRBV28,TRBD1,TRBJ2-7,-,ASSGWTGAYEQY
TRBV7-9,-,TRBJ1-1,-,ASSFRGDMNTEAF
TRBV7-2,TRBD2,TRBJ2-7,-,ASSLTSGPYEQY
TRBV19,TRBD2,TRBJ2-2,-,ASSTRDGRGPGVPGYTGELF
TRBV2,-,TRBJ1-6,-,ASSPQGSYNSPLH
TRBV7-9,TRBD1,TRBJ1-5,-,ASSYGDSRNLHSNQPQH
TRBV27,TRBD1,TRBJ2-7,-,ASRPLGTGNSYEQY
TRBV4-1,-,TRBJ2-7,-,ASSQAGRSYEQY
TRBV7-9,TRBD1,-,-,ASRYDREYNYEQY
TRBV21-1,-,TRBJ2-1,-,ASSKRDEGAYNEQF
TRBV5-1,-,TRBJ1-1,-,ASSSVPWEASTEAF
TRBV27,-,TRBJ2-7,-,ASSLRYGRVYEQY
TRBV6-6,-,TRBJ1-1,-,ASSYQGSNTEAF
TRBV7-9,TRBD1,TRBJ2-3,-,ASSPRQGVTDTQY
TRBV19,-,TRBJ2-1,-,ASRGSSGTGEQF
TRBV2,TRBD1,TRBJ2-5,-,ASSATGGSETQY
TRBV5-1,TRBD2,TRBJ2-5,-,ASSLASGIQETQY
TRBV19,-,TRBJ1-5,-,ASSMFQGQDQPQH
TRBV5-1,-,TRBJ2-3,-,ASSLEGGTSTDTQY
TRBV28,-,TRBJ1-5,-,ASRTGISQPQH
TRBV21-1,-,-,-,ASSDRGWYEQY
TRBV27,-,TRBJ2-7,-,ASSDGGLKEQY
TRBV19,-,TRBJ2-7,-,ASSTAQAPYEQY
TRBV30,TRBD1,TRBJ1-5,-,AWSRQGNQPQH
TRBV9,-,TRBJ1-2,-,ASSDPYRSNYGYT
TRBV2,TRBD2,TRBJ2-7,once,AIGLAGSYEQY
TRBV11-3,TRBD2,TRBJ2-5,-,ASSSGLAGTSSETQY
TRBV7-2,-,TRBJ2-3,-,ASSPAGVTQY
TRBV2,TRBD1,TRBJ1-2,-,ASSEVGQGEGGYT
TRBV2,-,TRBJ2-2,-,ASRRQVANTGELF
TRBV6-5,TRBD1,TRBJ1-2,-,ASSYAGQGAEGYT
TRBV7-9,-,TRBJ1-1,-,ASSFPGNTEAF
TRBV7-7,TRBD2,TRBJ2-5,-,ASRQLAGAAETQY
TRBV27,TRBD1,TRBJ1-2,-,ASSPVDRAANYGYT
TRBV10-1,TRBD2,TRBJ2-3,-,ASSISEAGGPDTQY